This TCR beta chain was observed in a study of blood T cell repertoires in COVID-19. Study-wide context: Sites across the United States, Italy and Spain contributed samples from acute and convalescent COVID-19.

The CDR3 sequence is 15 residues long. The ends lost 5 bases at V and 5 bases at J; junction bases unmatched: 11. The germline V gene encodes CDR1 MNHEY and CDR2 SVGAGI. Here immunoSEQ multiplex PCR was the method, and the copy in TCRdb shows in-frame clones only, minus some. The sample contains roughly 270,000 clones, over 75% of which appear only once. The chain combines TRBV6-5 with TRBJ2-5; 7 positions agree with TRBD2. The TCR comes from a man aged 18 to 30 with active or convalescent COVID-19. Material for sequencing was peripheral blood. CDR3 amino acids: CASSPLLAGVETQYF. In nucleotides, the CDR3 is TGTGCCAGCAGTCCTCTGTTGGCGGGGGTTGAGACCCAGTACTTC.